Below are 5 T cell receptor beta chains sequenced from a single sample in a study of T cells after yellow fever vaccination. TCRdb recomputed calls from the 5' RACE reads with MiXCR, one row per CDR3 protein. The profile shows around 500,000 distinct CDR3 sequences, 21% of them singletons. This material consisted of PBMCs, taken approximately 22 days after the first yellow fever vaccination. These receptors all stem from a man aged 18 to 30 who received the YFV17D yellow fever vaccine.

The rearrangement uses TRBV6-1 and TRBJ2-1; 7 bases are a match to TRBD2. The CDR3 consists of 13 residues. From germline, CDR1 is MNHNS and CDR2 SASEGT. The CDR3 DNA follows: TGTGCTGTATCCAGCGGGGCCTACAATGAGCAGTTCTTC. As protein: CAVSSGAYNEQFF.

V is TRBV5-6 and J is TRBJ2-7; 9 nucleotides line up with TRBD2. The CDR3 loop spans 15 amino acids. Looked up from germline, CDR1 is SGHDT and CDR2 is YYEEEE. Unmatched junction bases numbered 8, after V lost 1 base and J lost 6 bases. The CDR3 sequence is CASSLLAGGPSEQYV. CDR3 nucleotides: TGTGCCAGCAGCTTGCTGGCGGGGGGGCCATCCGAGCAGTACGTC.

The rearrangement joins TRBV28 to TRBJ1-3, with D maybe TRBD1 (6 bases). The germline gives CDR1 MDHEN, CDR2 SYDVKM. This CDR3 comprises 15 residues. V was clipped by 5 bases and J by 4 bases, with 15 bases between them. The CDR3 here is CASSRGGAAGNTIYF. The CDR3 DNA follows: TGTGCCAGCAGTCGGGGGGGCGCAGCAGGAAACACCATATATTTT. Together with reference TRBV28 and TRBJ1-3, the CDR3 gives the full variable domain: DVKVTQSSRYLVKRTGEKVFLECVQDMDHENMFWYRQDPGLGLRLIYFSYDVKMKEKGDIPEGYSVSREKKERFSLILESASTNQTSMYLCASSRGGAAGNTIYFGEGSWLTVV.

CDR3 in amino acids: CASSQDRGPKQFF. Written as DNA, the CDR3 is TGCGCCAGCAGCCAAGATAGGGGTCCAAAGCAGTTCTTC. The chain couples TRBV4-3 to TRBJ2-1; D is perhaps TRBD1 (5 bases). Trimming took 0 bases from V and 11 from J, leaving 11 bases between them. The V gene's germline CDR1 is LGHNA and CDR2 YSLEER. The CDR3 has 13 amino acids.

CDR3 nucleotide sequence: TGTGCCAGCACCGATCGCCTTGGCTATGGCTACACCTTC. Translating it yields CASTDRLGYGYTF. This chain links TRBV12-3 or TRBV12-4 with TRBJ1-2; no reliable D call. V was pared by 7 bases and J by 4 bases, with 13 bases between. The CDR3 has 13 amino acids.